This TCR beta chain was identified in a study of blood T cell repertoires in COVID-19. About the research overall: T cells, B-cell-depleted T cells, or PBMCs provided the cDNA or gDNA that served as material.

Here immunoSEQ multiplex PCR was the method, and the copy in TCRdb shows in-frame clones only, minus some. The top ten clones hold roughly 20% of a sample with under 200,000 clones, 65% to 85% of them seen once. This clone was observed a few times. In germline, CDR1 is MGHRA, CDR2 YSYEKL. V shed 3 bases, J shed 7 bases, and the junction held 4 bases outside the gene matches. The length of the CDR3 is 15 residues. The chain joins TRBV4-1 to TRBJ1-4, with 11 nucleotides matching TRBD1. The sequenced sample consisted of peripheral blood. The clonotype originates from a woman in her 70s who had recovered from COVID-19. As DNA, the CDR3 is TGCGCCAGCAGCCAGTGGGGGACAGGGGGTGAAAAACTGTTTTTT. It specifies CASSQWGTGGEKLFF.